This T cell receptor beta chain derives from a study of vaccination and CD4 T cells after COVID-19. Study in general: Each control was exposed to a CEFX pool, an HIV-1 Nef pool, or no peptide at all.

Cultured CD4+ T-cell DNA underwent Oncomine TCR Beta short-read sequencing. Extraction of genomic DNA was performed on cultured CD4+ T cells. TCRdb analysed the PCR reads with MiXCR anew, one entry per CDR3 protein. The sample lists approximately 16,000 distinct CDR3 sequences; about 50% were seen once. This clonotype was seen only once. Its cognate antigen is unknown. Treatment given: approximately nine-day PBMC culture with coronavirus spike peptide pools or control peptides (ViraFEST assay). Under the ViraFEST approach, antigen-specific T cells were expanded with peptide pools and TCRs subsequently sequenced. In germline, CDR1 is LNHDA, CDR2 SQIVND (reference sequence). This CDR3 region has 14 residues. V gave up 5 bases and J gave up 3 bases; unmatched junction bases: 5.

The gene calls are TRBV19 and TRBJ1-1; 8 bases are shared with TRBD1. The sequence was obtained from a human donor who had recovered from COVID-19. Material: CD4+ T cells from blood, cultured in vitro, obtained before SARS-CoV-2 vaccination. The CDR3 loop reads CASSRQGADTEAFF. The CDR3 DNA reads TGTGCCAGTAGTCGCCAGGGGGCTGACACTGAAGCTTTCTTT.